This TCR beta chain was retrieved from a study of identifying expanded T cells in peripheral blood. Study observations and caveats: Approximately 2-week clone count variance significantly increased as total template count grew. Differentially abundant clones: around 1.2 between replicates, 16.4 at approximately 13 days, 19 to 20 at four.

Sequenced by immunoSEQ multiplex PCR; TCRdb stores in-frame clones only, minus some. Of more than 45,000 clones in the sample, over 75% were seen once. This clone came up a few times. The antigen is unknown. Healthy donors had no documented immune events, such as infections, while sampled. Sequences were obtained from blood. The source is a person aged 18 to 69 in good health.

CDR3 loop: CASSPPGVVYGYTF. Here the CDR3 DNA reads TGTGCCAGCAGCCCGCCGGGGGTTGTCTATGGCTACACCTTC. The chain joins TRBV5-4 to TRBJ1-2; D is possibly TRBD1 (5 bases). Germline values: CDR1 SGHNT, CDR2 YYREEE (reference sequence). This CDR3 has 14 residues. Trimming took off 4 bases at V and 4 bases at J, with 14 bases between the two ends.